This T cell receptor beta chain was observed in a study of T cell responses to AZD1222 COVID-19 vaccine. Here immunoSEQ multiplex PCR was the method, and the copy in TCRdb shows in-frame clones only, minus some. The sample has 120,000 or so clones, roughly 89% seen once. Both about-4-week and about-12-week second-dose recipients were combined. The sequence came from an adult who received the AZD1222 COVID-19 vaccine. Specimen: peripheral blood, collected 28 days after the second AZD1222 dose.

CDR3: CASNPGQVVPGELFF. The CDR3 DNA reads as TGTGCCAGCAATCCGGGACAGGTTGTCCCCGGGGAGCTGTTTTTT. The chain couples TRBV2 to TRBJ2-2, with TRBD1 identical over 8 bases. Per germline, CDR1 SNHLY and CDR2 FYNNEI. The junction had 10 bases not matched to a gene; V was cut back by 7 bases and J by 6 bases. The CDR3 contains 15 residues.